The following is a T cell receptor beta chain sequence with its context. A read error is likely here: a far larger clone is one base away. These data originate in a study of shared clonotypes between healthy human individuals. Assay: immunoSEQ multiplex PCR; the TCRdb copy retains only in-frame clones and omits some. The sample comprises 600,000 to 800,000 clones, around 77% of which are singletons, and more than 1.5% rests with the top ten. The germline gives CDR1 MDHEN, CDR2 SYDVKM. The CDR3 is 14 amino acids. The ends were cut back, 4 bases at V and 0 bases at J, with 6 bases in the middle. Sequenced material: memory CD4+ T cells sorted from blood. Indicated subset: CD45RA-negative fraction. The source is a woman under 40 in good health. This rearrangement joins TRBV28 to TRBJ2-2; D not certain. CDR3 DNA: TGTGCCAGCAGTTCCCCCTCGAACACCGGGGAGCTGTTTTTT. As protein: CASSSPSNTGELFF.